This TCR beta chain was captured in a study of graft-versus-host responses after intestinal transplantation. Study overall: In this cohort, recipients had multivisceral, liver-intestinal, or isolated intestinal transplants. The whole recipient group had anti-thymocyte globulin induction followed by tacrolimus and steroids for around 3 years. Study-wide results and caveats: Marrow from the recipient contained GvH clones, some of which had appeared first in ileum or blood. When patients had graft-donor T cell macrochimerism, their allografts held high graft-versus-host to host-versus-graft clonal ratios.

Graft tissue was processed to release intraepithelial and lamina propria lymphocytes. With respect to this clone: Its antigen is as yet unknown.

TCRdb keeps only in-frame clones here, not all; method: immunoSEQ multiplex PCR. The table records thousands of clones, 65% to 85% of them present only once. There are 14 residues in the CDR3. Trimming cost V 3 bases and J 9 bases, with 15 bases left between them. From germline, CDR1 is LNHDA and CDR2 SQIVND (reference sequence). The source of this sequence is a human patient who received an intestinal transplant, so some T cells may come from the graft donor. Specimen: ileum tissue, collected about 130 days after transplant. V gene TRBV19 combines with J gene TRBJ1-5; possibly TRBD1 for D (6 bases). The CDR3 bases are TGTGCCAGTAGTATGTCACAGGGAAACCCGCCCCAGCATTTT. It is translated as CASSMSQGNPPQHF.